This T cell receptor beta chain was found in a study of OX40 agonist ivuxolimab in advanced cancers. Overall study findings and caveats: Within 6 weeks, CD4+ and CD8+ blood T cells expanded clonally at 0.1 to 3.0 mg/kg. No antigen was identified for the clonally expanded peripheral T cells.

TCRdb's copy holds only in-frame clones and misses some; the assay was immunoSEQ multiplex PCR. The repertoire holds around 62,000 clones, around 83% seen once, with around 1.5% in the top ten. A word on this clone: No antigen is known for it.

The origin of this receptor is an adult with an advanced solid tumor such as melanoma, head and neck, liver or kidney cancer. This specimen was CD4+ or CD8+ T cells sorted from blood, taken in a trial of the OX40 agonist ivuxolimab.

CDR3 sequence (DNA): TGTGCCAGCCGGCCGGCAGGGGACGAGCAGTACTTC. Protein product: CASRPAGDEQYF. The rearrangement joins TRBV6-5 to TRBJ2-7; D possibly corresponds to TRBD1 (6 bases). The CDR3 contains 12 residues. The germline V and J ends were trimmed by 8 bases and 5 bases, with 13 bases remaining between them. The germline gives CDR1 MNHEY, CDR2 SVGAGI.